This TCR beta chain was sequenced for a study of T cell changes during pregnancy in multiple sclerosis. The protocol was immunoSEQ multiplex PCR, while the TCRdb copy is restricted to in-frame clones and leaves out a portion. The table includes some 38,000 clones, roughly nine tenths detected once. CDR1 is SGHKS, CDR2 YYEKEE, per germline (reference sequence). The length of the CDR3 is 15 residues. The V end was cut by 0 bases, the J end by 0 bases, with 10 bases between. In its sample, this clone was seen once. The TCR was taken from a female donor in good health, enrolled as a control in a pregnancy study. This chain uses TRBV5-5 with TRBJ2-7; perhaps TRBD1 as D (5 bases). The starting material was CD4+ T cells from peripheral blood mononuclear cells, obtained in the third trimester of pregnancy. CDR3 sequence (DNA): TGTGCCAGCAGCTTGGAGGACACCGACTCCTACGAGCAGTACTTC. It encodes CASSLEDTDSYEQYF.